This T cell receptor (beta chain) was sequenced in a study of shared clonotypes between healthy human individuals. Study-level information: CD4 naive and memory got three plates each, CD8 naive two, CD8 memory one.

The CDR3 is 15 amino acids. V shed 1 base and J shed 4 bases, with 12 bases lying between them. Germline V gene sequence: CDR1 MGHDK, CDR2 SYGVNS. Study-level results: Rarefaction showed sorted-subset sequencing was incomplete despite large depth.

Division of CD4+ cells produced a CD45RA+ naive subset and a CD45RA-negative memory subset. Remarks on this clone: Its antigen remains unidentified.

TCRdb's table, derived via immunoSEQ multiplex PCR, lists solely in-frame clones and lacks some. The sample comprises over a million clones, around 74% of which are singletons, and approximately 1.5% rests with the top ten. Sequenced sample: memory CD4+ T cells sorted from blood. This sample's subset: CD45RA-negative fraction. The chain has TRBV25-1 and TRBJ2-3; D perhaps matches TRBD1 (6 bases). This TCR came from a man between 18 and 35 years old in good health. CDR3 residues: CASSEWGRGSDTQYF. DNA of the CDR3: TGTGCCAGCAGTGAATGGGGCAGGGGATCAGATACGCAGTATTTT.